This T cell receptor beta chain was sequenced for a study of cytomegalovirus exposure and HLA in healthy donors. General observations from the study: Later, an analysis found that TCR clusters from the first cohort tended to co-occur in the 120 validation repertoires. There were fewer than 200 TCR beta chains listed as cytomegalovirus-associated. The classifier, whose performance was assessed in both the original and validation cohorts, reportedly diagnosed cytomegalovirus status with high specificity and sensitivity.

Sequencing was performed with immunoSEQ multiplex PCR; in TCRdb, only in-frame clones are kept and a portion is missing. Of tens of thousands of clones listed, 88% were seen once; the top ten hold about 7%. In regard to this clone: What it recognizes is unknown.

The donors belonged to the 120-subject validation cohort, separate from the approximately 700-subject first cohort. The V segment lost 4 bases and the J segment 3 bases; nucleotides outside the gene matches: 6. Germline V lookup: CDR1 KGHSH, CDR2 LQKENI. This CDR3 has 14 residues. The rearrangement links TRBV18 to TRBJ2-7, with TRBD1 identical over 7 bases. Sample: PBMCs. This clonotype was obtained from a woman in her twenties or thirties in good health and CMV-seronegative. The CDR3 DNA follows: TGTGCCAGCTCACAAAGACAGGGAGTCTACGAGCAGTACTTC. Protein: CASSQRQGVYEQYF.